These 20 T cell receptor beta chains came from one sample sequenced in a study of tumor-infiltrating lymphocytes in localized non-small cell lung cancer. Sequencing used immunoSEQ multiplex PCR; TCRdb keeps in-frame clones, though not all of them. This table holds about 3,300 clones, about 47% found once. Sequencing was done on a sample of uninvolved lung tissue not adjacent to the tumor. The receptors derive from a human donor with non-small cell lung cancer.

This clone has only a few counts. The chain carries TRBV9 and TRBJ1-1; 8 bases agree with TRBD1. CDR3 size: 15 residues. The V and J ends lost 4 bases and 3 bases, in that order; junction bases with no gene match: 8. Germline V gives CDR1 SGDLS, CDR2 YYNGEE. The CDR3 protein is CASSLKPGGHTEAFF. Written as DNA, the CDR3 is TGTGCCAGCAGCTTAAAACCAGGGGGCCACACTGAAGCTTTCTTT.

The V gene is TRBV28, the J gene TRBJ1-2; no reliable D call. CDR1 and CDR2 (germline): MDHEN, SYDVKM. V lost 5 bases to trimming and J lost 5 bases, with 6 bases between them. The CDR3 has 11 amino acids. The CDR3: CASSDWYGYTF. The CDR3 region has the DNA TGTGCCAGCAGTGATTGGTATGGCTACACCTTC.

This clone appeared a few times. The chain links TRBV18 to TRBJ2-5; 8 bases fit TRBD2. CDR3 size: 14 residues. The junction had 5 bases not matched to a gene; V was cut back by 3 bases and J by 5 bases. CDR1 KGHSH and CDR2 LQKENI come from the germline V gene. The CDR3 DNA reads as TGTGCCAGCTCACCCCCGGGAGGGGTGGAGACCCAGTACTTC. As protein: CASSPPGGVETQYF.

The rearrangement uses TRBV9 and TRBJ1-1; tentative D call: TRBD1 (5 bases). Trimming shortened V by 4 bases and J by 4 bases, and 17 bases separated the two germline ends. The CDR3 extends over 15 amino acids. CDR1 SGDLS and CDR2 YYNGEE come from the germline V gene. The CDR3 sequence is CASSPRGSGGTEAFF. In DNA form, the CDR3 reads TGTGCCAGCAGCCCCCGGGGGTCGGGAGGCACTGAAGCTTTCTTT.

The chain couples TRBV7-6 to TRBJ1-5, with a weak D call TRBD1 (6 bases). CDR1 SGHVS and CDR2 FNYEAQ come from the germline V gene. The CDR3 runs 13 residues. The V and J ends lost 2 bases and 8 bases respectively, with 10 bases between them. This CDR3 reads CASSLRPGEPQHF. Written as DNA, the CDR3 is TGTGCCAGCAGCTTAAGGCCAGGGGAGCCCCAGCATTTT.

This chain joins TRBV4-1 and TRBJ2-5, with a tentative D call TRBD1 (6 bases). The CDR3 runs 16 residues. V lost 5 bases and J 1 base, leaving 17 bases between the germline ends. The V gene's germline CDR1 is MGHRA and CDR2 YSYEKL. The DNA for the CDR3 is TGCGCCAGCAGCGGGTACGATGACAGGACCCAAGAGACCCAGTACTTC. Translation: CASSGYDDRTQETQYF.

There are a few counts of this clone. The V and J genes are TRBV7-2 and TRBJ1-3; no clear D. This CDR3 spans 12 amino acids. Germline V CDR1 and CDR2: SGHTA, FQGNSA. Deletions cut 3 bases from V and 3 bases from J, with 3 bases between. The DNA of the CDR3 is TGTGCCAGCAGCTTTTTTGGAAACACCATATATTTT. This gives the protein CASSFFGNTIYF.

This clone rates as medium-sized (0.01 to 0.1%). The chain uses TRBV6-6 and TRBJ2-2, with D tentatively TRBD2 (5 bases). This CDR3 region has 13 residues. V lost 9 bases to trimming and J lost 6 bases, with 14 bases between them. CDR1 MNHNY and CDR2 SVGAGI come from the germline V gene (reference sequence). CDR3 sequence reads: CASSPLVPGELFF. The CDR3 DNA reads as TGTGCCAGTTCTCCACTAGTCCCCGGGGAGCTGTTTTTT.

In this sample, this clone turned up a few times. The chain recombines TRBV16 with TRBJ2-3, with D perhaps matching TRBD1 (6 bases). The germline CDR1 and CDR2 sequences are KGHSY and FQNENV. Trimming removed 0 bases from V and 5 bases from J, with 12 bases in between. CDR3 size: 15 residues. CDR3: CASSQSRGSLDTQYF. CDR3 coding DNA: TGTGCCAGCAGCCAATCAAGGGGGTCGCTAGATACGCAGTATTTT.

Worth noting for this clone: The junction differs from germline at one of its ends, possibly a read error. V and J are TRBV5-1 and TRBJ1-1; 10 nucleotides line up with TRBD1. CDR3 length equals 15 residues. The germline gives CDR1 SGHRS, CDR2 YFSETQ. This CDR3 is CASSLEGQGNAEAFF. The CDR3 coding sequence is TGCGCCAGCAGCCTCGAGGGACAGGGGAACGCTGAAGCTTTCTTT.

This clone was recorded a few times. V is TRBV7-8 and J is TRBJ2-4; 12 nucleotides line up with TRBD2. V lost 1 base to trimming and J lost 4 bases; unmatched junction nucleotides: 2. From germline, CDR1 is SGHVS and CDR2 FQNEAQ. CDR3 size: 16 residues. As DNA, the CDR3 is TGTGCCAGCAGCTTAGATCTAGCGGGAGGGAAAAACATTCAGTACTTC. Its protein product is CASSLDLAGGKNIQYF.

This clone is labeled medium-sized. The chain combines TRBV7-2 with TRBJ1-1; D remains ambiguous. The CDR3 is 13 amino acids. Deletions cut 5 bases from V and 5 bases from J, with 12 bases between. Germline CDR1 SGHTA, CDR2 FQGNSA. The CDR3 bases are TGTGCCAGCAGCGGATCTTATGGAACTGAAGCTTTCTTT. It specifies CASSGSYGTEAFF. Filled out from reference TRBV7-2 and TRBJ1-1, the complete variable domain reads GAGVSQSPSNKVTEKGKDVELRCDPISGHTALYWYRQSLGQGLEFLIYFQGNSAPDKSGLPSDRFSAERTGGSVSTLTIQRTQQEDSAVYLCASSGSYGTEAFFGQGTRLTVV.

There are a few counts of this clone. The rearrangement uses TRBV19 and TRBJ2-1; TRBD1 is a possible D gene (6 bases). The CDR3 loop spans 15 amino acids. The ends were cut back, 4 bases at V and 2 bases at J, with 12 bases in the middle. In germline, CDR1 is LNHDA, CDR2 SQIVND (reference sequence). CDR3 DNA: TGTGCCAGTAGTAGGGGACACGGCCCCTACAATGAGCAGTTCTTC. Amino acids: CASSRGHGPYNEQFF.

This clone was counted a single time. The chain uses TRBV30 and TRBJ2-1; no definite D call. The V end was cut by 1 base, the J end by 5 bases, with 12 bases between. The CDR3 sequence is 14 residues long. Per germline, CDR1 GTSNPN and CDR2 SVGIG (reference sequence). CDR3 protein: CAWSGWKTDNEQFF. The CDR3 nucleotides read TGTGCCTGGAGTGGATGGAAGACGGACAATGAGCAGTTCTTC.

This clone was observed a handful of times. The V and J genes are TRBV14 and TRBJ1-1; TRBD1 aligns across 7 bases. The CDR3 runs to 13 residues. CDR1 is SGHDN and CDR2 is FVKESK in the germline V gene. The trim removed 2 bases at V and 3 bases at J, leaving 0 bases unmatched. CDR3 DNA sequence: TGTGCCAGCAGCCAACAGGGGGACACTGAAGCTTTCTTT. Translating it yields CASSQQGDTEAFF. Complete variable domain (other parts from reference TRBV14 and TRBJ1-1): EAGVTQFPSHSVIEKGQTVTLRCDPISGHDNLYWYRRVMGKEIKFLLHFVKESKQDESGMPNNRFLAERTGGTYSTLKVQPAELEDSGVYFCASSQQGDTEAFFGQGTRLTVV.

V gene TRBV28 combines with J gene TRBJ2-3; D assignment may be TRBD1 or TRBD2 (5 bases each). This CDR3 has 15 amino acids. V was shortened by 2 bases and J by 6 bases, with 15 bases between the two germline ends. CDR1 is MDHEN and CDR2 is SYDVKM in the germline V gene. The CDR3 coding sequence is TGTGCCAGCAGTTTACCGGGGACGAGAGTCGATACGCAGTATTTT. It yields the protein CASSLPGTRVDTQYF. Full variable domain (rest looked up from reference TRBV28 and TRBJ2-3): DVKVTQSSRYLVKRTGEKVFLECVQDMDHENMFWYRQDPGLGLRLIYFSYDVKMKEKGDIPEGYSVSREKKERFSLILESASTNQTSMYLCASSLPGTRVDTQYFGPGTRLTVL.

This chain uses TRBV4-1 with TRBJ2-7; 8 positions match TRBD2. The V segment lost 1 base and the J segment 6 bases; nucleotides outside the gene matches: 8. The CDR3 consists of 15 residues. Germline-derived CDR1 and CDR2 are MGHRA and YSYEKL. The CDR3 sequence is CASSQVGGLVPEQYF. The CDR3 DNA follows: TGCGCCAGCAGCCAAGTTGGGGGACTAGTTCCCGAGCAGTACTTC.

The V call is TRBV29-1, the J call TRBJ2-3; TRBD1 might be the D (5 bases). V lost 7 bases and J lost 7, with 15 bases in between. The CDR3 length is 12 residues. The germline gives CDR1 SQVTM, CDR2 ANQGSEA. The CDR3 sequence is CSADDSGNTQYF. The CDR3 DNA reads TGCAGCGCCGATGACAGTGGAAATACGCAGTATTTT.

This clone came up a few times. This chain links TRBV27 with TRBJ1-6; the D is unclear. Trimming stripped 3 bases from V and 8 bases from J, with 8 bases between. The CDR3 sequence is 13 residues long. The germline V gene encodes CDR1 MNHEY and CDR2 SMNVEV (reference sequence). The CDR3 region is CASSFTAHSPLHF. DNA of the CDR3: TGTGCCAGCAGTTTTACCGCTCATTCACCCCTCCACTTT.

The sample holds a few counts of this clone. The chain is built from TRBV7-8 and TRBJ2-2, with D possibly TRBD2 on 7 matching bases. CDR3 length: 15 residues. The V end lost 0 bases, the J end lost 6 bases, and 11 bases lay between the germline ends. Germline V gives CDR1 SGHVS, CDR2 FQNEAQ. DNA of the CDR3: TGTGCCAGCAGCTTAGCCGGGGGGCGGGCCGGGGAGCTGTTTTTT. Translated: CASSLAGGRAGELFF. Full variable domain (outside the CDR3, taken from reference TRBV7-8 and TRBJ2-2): GAGVSQSPRYKVAKRGQDVALRCDPISGHVSLFWYQQALGQGPEFLTYFQNEAQLDKSGLPSDRFFAERPEGSVSTLKIQRTQQEDSAVYLCASSLAGGRAGELFFGEGSRLTVL.